This T cell receptor beta chain appears in the sequencing data of a study of T cells in Graves' hyperthyroidism and ophthalmopathy. CDR1 is MDHEN and CDR2 is SYDVKM in the germline V gene. This CDR3 contains 15 residues. The V and J ends lost 6 bases and 4 bases respectively, with 16 bases between them. Not enrolled were patients with uncontrolled infection, other autoimmune disease, pregnancy or lactation. PBMCs were collected from an approximately 10 ml volume of fresh peripheral blood. This clonotype was found many times. Authors of the study amplified TCR beta CDR3 regions from RNA transcripts. A first-round RT-PCR of the TCR CDR3 used the HTBI primer set. TCRdb recomputed calls from the multiplex PCR reads with MiXCR, one row per CDR3 protein. The sample lists about 290,000 distinct CDR3 sequences; roughly 15% were seen once.

The sequence came from a woman in her thirties or forties with Graves' hyperthyroidism. The sample comprised blood. This chain joins TRBV28 and TRBJ1-3, with D possibly being TRBD1 (6 bases). CDR3 protein: CASRAVGGRGNTIYF. The DNA for the CDR3 is TGTGCCAGCAGGGCGGTGGGGGGCCGAGGAAACACCATATATTTT.